Listed below are T cell receptor beta chains from one sample, sequenced in a study of T cells expressing NK-cell markers. Using the 5' RACE reads, TCRdb records one entry per CDR3 protein without DNA. The sample table sets out 20,000 to 25,000 distinct CDR3 sequences. The sample taken for sequencing was blood T cells: a sorted CD56 or NKG2C T cell subset, CD4+ or CD8+ T cells, or bulk PBMC T cells (not recorded which). All receptors come from a man aged 18-75 years in good health. Each CDR3 is given with its conserved first and last residue.

j_call v_call cdr3_aa
TRBJ1-1 TRBV29-1 CSAETGMNTEAFF
TRBJ1-1 TRBV6-2/TRBV6-3 CASSYSSEKVEAFF
TRBJ2-1 TRBV7-9 CASSLRPGGPNEQFF
TRBJ1-1 TRBV5-1 CASSLEGGGPLKAFF
TRBJ2-1 TRBV20-1 CSAPKARGGLNEQFF
TRBJ2-7 TRBV2 CASSDEDGTYEQYF
TRBJ2-1 TRBV10-3 CAISESSGGAYEQFF
TRBJ2-7 TRBV28 CASSLTSRGGRGAYYEQYF
TRBJ1-6 TRBV4-2 CASSQFEGSPLHF
TRBJ2-7 TRBV20-1 CSARLLQTEQYF
TRBJ1-1 TRBV3-1 CASSPADRNTEAFF
TRBJ2-2 TRBV29-1 CSVATTGELFF
TRBJ1-5 TRBV30 CAWSVSLRNQPQHF
TRBJ1-2 TRBV20-1 CSASKEGHYGYTF
TRBJ2-5 TRBV20-1 CSASDRRVGTQYF
TRBJ2-1 TRBV28 CASQETVYNEQFF
TRBJ2-7 TRBV6-5 CASSYRAGTYEQYF
TRBJ1-2 TRBV20-1 CSAREEGTVGGYTF